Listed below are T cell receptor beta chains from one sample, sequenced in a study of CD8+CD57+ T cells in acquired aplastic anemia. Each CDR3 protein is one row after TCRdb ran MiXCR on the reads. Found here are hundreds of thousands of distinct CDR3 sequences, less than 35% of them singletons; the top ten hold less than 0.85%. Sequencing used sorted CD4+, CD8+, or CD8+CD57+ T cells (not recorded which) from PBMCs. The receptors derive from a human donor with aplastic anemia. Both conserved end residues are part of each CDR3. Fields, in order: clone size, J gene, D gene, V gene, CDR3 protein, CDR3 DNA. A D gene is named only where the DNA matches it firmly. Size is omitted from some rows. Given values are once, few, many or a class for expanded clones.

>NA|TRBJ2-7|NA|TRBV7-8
CASSLGPAKDEQYF
TGTGCCAGCAGCCTCGGGCCTGCGAAGGACGAGCAGTACTTC
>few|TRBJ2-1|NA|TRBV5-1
CASSPDRSPYNEQFF
TGCGCCAGCAGCCCCGACAGGAGTCCCTACAATGAGCAGTTCTTC
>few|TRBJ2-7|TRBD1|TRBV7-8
CASSLTPDRGSYEQYF
TGTGCCAGCAGCTTAACTCCGGACAGGGGCTCCTACGAGCAGTACTTC
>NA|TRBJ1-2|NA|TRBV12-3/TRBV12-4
CASSLIANYGYTF
TGTGCCAGCAGTTTAATAGCTAACTATGGCTACACCTTC
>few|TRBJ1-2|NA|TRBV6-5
CASSYSRGTNYGYTF
TGTGCCAGCAGTTACTCGAGAGGGACTAACTATGGCTACACCTTC
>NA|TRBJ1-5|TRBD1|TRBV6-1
CASSRTGAEQPQHF
TGTGCCAGCAGTCGGACAGGGGCAGAACAGCCCCAGCATTTT
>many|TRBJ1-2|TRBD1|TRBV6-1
CASSGDREADGYTF
TGTGCCAGCAGTGGGGACAGGGAAGCGGATGGCTACACCTTC
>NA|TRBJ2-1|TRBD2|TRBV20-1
CSAPRDYLRNEQFF
TGCAGTGCTCCCCGGGACTATCTAAGGAATGAGCAGTTCTTC
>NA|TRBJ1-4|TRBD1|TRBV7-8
CASSPQGGREKLFF
TGTGCCAGCAGCCCTCAGGGGGGCCGGGAAAAACTGTTTTTT
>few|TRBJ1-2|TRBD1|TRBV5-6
CASSEDRKLYGYTF
TGTGCCAGCAGCGAGGACAGGAAACTATATGGCTACACCTTC
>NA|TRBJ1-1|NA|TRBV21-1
CASSPGQGMNTEAFF
TGTGCCAGCAGCCCGGGACAGGGTATGAACACTGAAGCTTTCTTT
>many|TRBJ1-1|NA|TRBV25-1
CASSEEAGRGTEAFF
TGTGCCAGCAGTGAAGAGGCAGGGAGGGGCACTGAAGCTTTCTTT
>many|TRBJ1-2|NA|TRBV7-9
CASSLEMRGYTF
TGTGCCAGCAGCTTAGAGATGAGGGGCTACACCTTC
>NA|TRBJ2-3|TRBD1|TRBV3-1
CASGTGGTDTQYF
TGTGCCAGTGGGACAGGGGGCACAGATACGCAGTATTTT
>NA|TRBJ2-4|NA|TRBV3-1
CASSQESIQYF
TGTGCCAGCAGCCAAGAAAGCATTCAGTACTTC
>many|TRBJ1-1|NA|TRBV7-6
CASSLGREMNTEAFF
TGTGCCAGCAGCTTAGGCAGGGAAATGAACACTGAAGCTTTCTTT
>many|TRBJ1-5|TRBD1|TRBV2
CASSEGTGGNQPQHF
TGTGCCAGCAGTGAAGGGACAGGGGGCAATCAGCCCCAGCATTTT
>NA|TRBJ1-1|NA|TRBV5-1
CASSPDRTTNTEAFF
TGCGCCAGCAGCCCGGATAGGACAACGAACACTGAAGCTTTCTTT
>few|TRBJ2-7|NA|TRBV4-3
CASSQESAAYEQYF
TGCGCCAGCAGCCAAGAATCGGCAGCTTACGAGCAGTACTTC
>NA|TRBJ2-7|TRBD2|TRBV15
CATRGGAYEQYF
TGTGCCACCAGGGGGGGGGCCTACGAGCAGTACTTC
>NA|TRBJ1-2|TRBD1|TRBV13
CASSFKLLTDRGGGYTF
TGTGCCAGCAGCTTCAAATTGTTAACCGACAGGGGAGGTGGCTACACCTTC
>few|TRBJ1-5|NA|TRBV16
CASSLSAGTSDQPQHF
TGCGCCAGCAGCTTGTCTGCCGGGACATCAGATCAGCCCCAGCATTTT
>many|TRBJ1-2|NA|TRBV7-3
CASSLRGVSYTF
TGTGCCAGCAGCTTAAGGGGGGTTAGCTACACCTTC
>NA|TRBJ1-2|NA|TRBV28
CASSLEHGYTF
TGTGCCAGCAGTTTAGAGCATGGCTACACCTTC
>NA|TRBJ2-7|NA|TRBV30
CAWTRTYEQYF
TGTGCCTGGACTAGAACCTACGAGCAGTACTTC
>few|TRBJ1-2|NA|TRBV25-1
CASSFSGRQANYGYTF
TGTGCCAGCAGTTTTTCGGGACGGCAGGCTAACTATGGCTACACCTTC
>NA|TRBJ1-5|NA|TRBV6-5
CASSYSGDSNQPQHF
TGTGCCAGCAGTTACTCAGGGGATAGCAATCAGCCCCAGCATTTT
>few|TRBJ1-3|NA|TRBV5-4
CASSLSGAWASYDGNTIYF
TGTGCCAGCAGCTTGTCCGGGGCTTGGGCCTCTTACGACGGAAACACCATATATTTT
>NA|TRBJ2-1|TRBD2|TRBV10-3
CAISVLAGNNEQFF
TGTGCCATCAGTGTCCTAGCGGGGAACAATGAGCAGTTCTTC
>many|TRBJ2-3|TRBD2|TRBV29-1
CSAQKAGKGTDTQYF
TGCAGCGCTCAGAAAGCGGGAAAAGGAACAGATACGCAGTATTTT
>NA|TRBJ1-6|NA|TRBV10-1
CVSSDSDVTSPLHF
TGCGTCAGCAGTGATTCGGACGTTACTTCACCCCTCCACTTT
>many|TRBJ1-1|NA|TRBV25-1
CASSDVKYTEAFF
TGTGCCAGCAGTGACGTGAAGTACACTGAAGCTTTCTTT
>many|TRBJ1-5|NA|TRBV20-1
CSAFSGGRRDQPQHF
TGCAGTGCTTTCTCGGGAGGGCGAAGGGATCAGCCCCAGCATTTT
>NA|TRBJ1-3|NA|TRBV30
CAWGGNTIYF
TGTGCCTGGGGTGGAAACACCATATATTTT
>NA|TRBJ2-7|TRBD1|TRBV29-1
CSVGQGGYGYEQYF
TGCAGCGTCGGACAGGGGGGCTATGGCTACGAGCAGTACTTC
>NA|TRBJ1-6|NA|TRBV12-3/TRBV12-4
CASSLAGFPHF
TGTGCCAGCAGTTTAGCCGGGTTCCCCCACTTT
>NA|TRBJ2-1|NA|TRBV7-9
CASSLQASLVDNEQFF
TGTGCCAGCAGCCTACAAGCTAGCCTTGTTGACAATGAGCAGTTCTTC
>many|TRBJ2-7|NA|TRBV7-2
CASTLERSHYEQYF
TGTGCCAGCACCCTAGAGAGGTCCCACTACGAGCAGTACTTC
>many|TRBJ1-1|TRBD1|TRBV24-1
CATSDFRGTAFF
TGTGCCACCAGTGATTTCAGGGGGACGGCTTTCTTT
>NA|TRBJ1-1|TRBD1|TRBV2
CASSLSGTGNTEAFF
TGTGCCAGCAGTTTATCCGGGACAGGGAACACTGAAGCTTTCTTT